This TCR beta chain was sequenced in a study of vaccination effects on CD4 cells after COVID-19. Produced via immunoSEQ multiplex PCR; TCRdb's table is partial and in-frame only. The sample carries tens of thousands of clones, 74% recorded once. A word on this clone: Its specificity is unknown.

Once cultured for 10 to 11 days, the cells underwent separation to obtain CD4+ T cells. Two-dose vaccination with either BNT162b2 or mRNA-1273 was given to the participants. Negative nucleocapsid antibody tests before and after vaccination confirmed no previous SARS-CoV-2 infection. The CDR3 runs to 16 residues. Trimming removed 0 bases from V and 4 bases from J, with 15 bases in between. From germline, CDR1 is LNHDA and CDR2 SQIVND (reference sequence). Study outcomes and limitations: Clones that were induced by infection or by vaccine showed marked contraction late after vaccination. Common cold coronaviruses were cross-recognized by only 1 of 255 vaccine-induced clones in healthy vaccinees.

The sequencing here drew on CD4+ T cells from PBMCs cultured without peptide, taken after COVID-19 vaccination. The chain combines TRBV19 with TRBJ1-1, with D unresolved. The clonotype comes from a human donor who received a COVID-19 vaccine. The CDR3 DNA is TGTGCCAGTAGTATAGATACCCCCGCGGCTTCCACTGAAGCTTTCTTT. Amino acids: CASSIDTPAASTEAFF.